The rows below give T cell receptor beta chains drawn from one sample of a study of cytomegalovirus exposure and HLA in healthy donors. Clones were sequenced by immunoSEQ multiplex PCR, and TCRdb holds only the in-frame ones, with some missing. The data contain under 90,000 clones, more than 70% of them singletons. The sample comprised PBMCs. These receptors all stem from a middle-aged man in good health and CMV-seronegative. Both conserved end residues are part of each CDR3. Each record gives: J gene, CDR3 length, clone size, V gene, D gene, CDR3 protein, CDR3 DNA. The D gene is left open where the match is weak. Only part of the rows carry a size: once, few, many, or a class if the clone is expanded.

TRBJ1-3 17 - TRBV4-2 - CASSQDRGQGSGNTIYF TGTGCCAGCAGCCAAGATCGTGGCCAGGGCTCTGGAAACACCATATATTTT
TRBJ2-6 12 - TRBV29-1 - CSVAGYANVLTF TGCAGCGTTGCCGGGTATGCCAACGTCCTGACTTTC
TRBJ2-1 16 - TRBV6-6 TRBD2 CASSYPLAGVEDEQFF TGTGCCAGCAGTTACCCCCTAGCGGGAGTAGAGGATGAGCAGTTCTTC
TRBJ1-4 16 - TRBV6-1 TRBD1 CASSEQVQGTNEKLFF TGTGCCAGCAGTGAACAGGTACAGGGGACTAATGAAAAACTGTTTTTT
TRBJ2-7 15 - TRBV6-1 - CASSNEGTVSYEQYF TGTGCCAGCAGCAACGAAGGGACTGTCTCCTACGAGCAGTACTTC
TRBJ2-7 13 - TRBV29-1 TRBD2 CSVVASGELEQYF TGCAGCGTTGTGGCTAGCGGGGAGCTCGAGCAGTACTTC
TRBJ2-7 19 - TRBV28 TRBD2 CASSLGLAGIGDTIYEQYF TGTGCCAGCAGTCTGGGACTAGCGGGAATAGGAGACACGATCTACGAGCAGTACTTC
TRBJ2-7 13 - TRBV6-1 - CASRWGTNYEQYF TGTGCCAGCAGATGGGGCACCAACTACGAGCAGTACTTC
TRBJ2-7 13 once TRBV6-5 - CASRSTANYEQYF TGTGCCAGCAGGTCGACTGCAAACTACGAGCAGTACTTC
TRBJ2-1 16 once TRBV18 - CASSPPKKSSYNEQFF TGTGCCAGCTCACCCCCCAAAAAGAGCTCCTACAATGAGCAGTTCTTC
TRBJ2-1 12 - TRBV11-3 - CASSPLPNEQFF TGTGCCAGCAGCCCTCTTCCGAATGAGCAGTTCTTC
TRBJ2-3 14 few TRBV5-1 TRBD1 CASSSDRAEDTQYF TGCGCCAGCAGCTCCGACAGGGCGGAAGATACGCAGTATTTT
TRBJ1-1 14 - TRBV19 TRBD1 CASTRGQGYTEAFF TGTGCCAGTACGAGGGGGCAGGGATACACTGAAGCTTTCTTT
TRBJ2-2 15 - TRBV10-3 - CAISGRPTGTGELFF TGTGCCATCAGTGGTCGGCCAACGGGCACCGGGGAGCTGTTTTTT
TRBJ2-2 15 - TRBV29-1 - CSVEVAGRETGELFF TGCAGCGTTGAAGTGGCCGGTCGGGAAACCGGGGAGCTGTTTTTT
TRBJ2-2 13 - TRBV2 - CASSGTSTGELFF TGTGCCAGCAGTGGGACTTCCACCGGGGAGCTGTTTTTT
TRBJ1-5 13 - TRBV30 - CAWSLTANQPQHF TGTGCCTGGAGTTTGACAGCTAATCAGCCCCAGCATTTT
TRBJ1-3 14 few TRBV28 - CASGGTFSGNTIYF TGTGCCAGCGGGGGCACCTTCTCTGGAAACACCATATATTTT
TRBJ2-2 17 - TRBV9 TRBD1 CASSVVPGQGAAGELFF TGTGCCAGCAGCGTAGTACCGGGACAGGGGGCGGCCGGGGAGCTGTTTTTT
TRBJ2-5 15 - TRBV4-1 TRBD2 CASSQYGLDQETQYF TGCGCCAGCAGCCAATACGGACTAGACCAAGAGACCCAGTACTTC
TRBJ2-5 13 - TRBV29-1 TRBD1 CSVSTGGRETQYF TGCAGCGTTAGCACAGGGGGCAGGGAGACCCAGTACTTC
TRBJ1-1 17 few TRBV28 - CATHDPLPWGGGTEAFF TGTGCCACCCACGACCCCCTCCCATGGGGAGGGGGGACTGAAGCTTTCTTT
TRBJ1-3 18 - TRBV5-6 TRBD1 CASSPGQGALWSGNTIYF TGTGCCAGCAGCCCGGGACAGGGGGCGCTGTGGTCTGGAAACACCATATATTTT
TRBJ1-1 12 many TRBV6-6 - CASLVKGSEAFF TGTGCCAGCCTAGTTAAGGGGTCTGAAGCTTTCTTT
TRBJ2-3 18 - TRBV14 TRBD1 CASSQVPFGQGMRNTQYF TGTGCCAGCAGCCAAGTTCCTTTTGGACAGGGCATGAGGAATACGCAGTATTTT
TRBJ1-5 15 - TRBV6-6 TRBD1 CASRAGTGGNQPQHF TGTGCCAGCAGAGCAGGGACAGGGGGTAATCAGCCCCAGCATTTT
TRBJ2-7 14 few TRBV7-9 - CASSLMEASGEQYF TGTGCCAGCAGCTTAATGGAGGCCTCGGGCGAGCAGTACTTC
TRBJ2-1 16 - TRBV15 - CATSRDIPDEGNEQFF TGTGCCACCAGCAGAGATATCCCCGACGAGGGCAATGAGCAGTTCTTC
TRBJ2-1 13 - TRBV7-7 - CASSLAPLVEQFF TGTGCTAGCAGCTTAGCGCCCTTAGTTGAGCAGTTCTTC
TRBJ2-3 15 - TRBV7-9 TRBD2 CASSLWAGGTDTQYF TGTGCCAGCAGCTTATGGGCGGGAGGCACAGATACGCAGTATTTT
TRBJ2-1 20 - TRBV29-1 TRBD2 CSVDTSGLAGGGSLMDEQFF TGCAGCGTTGATACCTCGGGACTAGCGGGTGGGGGAAGCCTTATGGATGAGCAGTTCTTC
TRBJ1-1 13 - TRBV27 - CASRFQGLTEAFF TGTGCCAGCAGATTCCAGGGCCTCACTGAAGCTTTCTTT
TRBJ1-6 15 - TRBV7-3 - CASSPRGGRGSPLHF TGTGCCAGCAGCCCCCGGGGAGGGAGGGGTTCACCCCTCCACTTT
TRBJ2-1 13 few TRBV15 - CATSRDPLLSPFF TGTGCCACCAGCAGAGATCCCCTCCTAAGTCCGTTCTTC
TRBJ1-5 14 once TRBV6-5 - CASRGGGGNQPQHF TGTGCCAGCAGGGGCGGGGGAGGCAATCAGCCCCAGCATTTT
TRBJ2-1 12 - TRBV7-9 - CASSLMNNEQFF TGTGCCAGCAGCCTAATGAACAATGAGCAGTTCTTC
TRBJ2-3 16 - TRBV7-2 TRBD2 CASSYGLERGADTQYF TGTGCCAGCAGCTACGGACTAGAGCGGGGCGCAGATACGCAGTATTTT
TRBJ1-2 13 - TRBV27 - CASSRRGGNGYTF TGTGCCAGCAGTCGAAGGGGGGGAAATGGCTACACCTTC
TRBJ1-3 17 - TRBV18 TRBD1 CASSPQTGQSSGNTIYF TGTGCCAGCTCACCCCAGACAGGGCAGAGCTCTGGAAACACCATATATTTT
TRBJ1-5 17 - TRBV27 TRBD1 CASSPSRTGGSNQPQHF TGTGCCAGCAGTCCATCTCGGACAGGGGGAAGTAATCAGCCCCAGCATTTT
TRBJ2-3 16 - TRBV18 - CASSQAAAISTDTQYF TGTGCCAGCTCACAGGCAGCGGCGATTAGCACAGATACGCAGTATTTT
TRBJ2-1 12 - TRBV29-1 TRBD2 CSAGLARGEQFF TGCAGCGCCGGACTAGCCCGAGGTGAGCAGTTCTTC
TRBJ2-7 11 - TRBV29-1 - CSVELVHEQYF TGCAGCGTTGAACTAGTCCACGAGCAGTACTTC
TRBJ2-7 16 - TRBV27 - CASSLGGKNLPYEQYF TGTGCCAGCAGTTTAGGGGGGAAAAACCTGCCCTACGAGCAGTACTTC
TRBJ2-3 16 - TRBV19 - CASSSLGRGATDTQYF TGTGCCAGTAGCTCCTTAGGGCGGGGAGCCACAGATACGCAGTATTTT
TRBJ2-3 16 - TRBV4-2 TRBD2 CASSAGLADHTDTQYF TGTGCCAGCAGCGCGGGCCTAGCGGATCACACAGATACGCAGTATTTT
TRBJ1-2 14 - TRBV5-8 TRBD1 CASSTDRGPYGYTF TGTGCCAGCAGCACCGACAGGGGCCCCTATGGCTACACCTTC
TRBJ2-7 16 - TRBV5-1 TRBD1 CASSPAPGTGGHEQYF TGCGCCAGCAGCCCAGCCCCCGGGACAGGGGGCCACGAGCAGTACTTC
TRBJ1-3 15 - TRBV30 TRBD1 CAWRRDRSSGNTIYF TGTGCCTGGAGGAGGGACAGAAGCTCTGGAAACACCATATATTTT